The 3 T cell receptor beta chains presented below share a single source sample, sequenced in a study of early T cells in non-severe SARS-CoV-2 infection. Using its own MiXCR run on the 5' RACE reads, TCRdb lists one record per CDR3 protein. The sample has tens of thousands of distinct CDR3 sequences; 15% are singletons. The sequencing sample was made of whole blood. These receptors were collected from an adult who was a healthcare worker with PCR-confirmed SARS-CoV-2 infection or an uninfected control (not recorded which).

The chain links TRBV28 to TRBJ2-3; 7 positions match TRBD2. Germline assignment: CDR1 MDHEN and CDR2 SYDVKM. V was clipped by 4 bases and J by 8 bases; unmatched bases: 18. The length of the CDR3 is 17 residues. The CDR3 coding sequence is TGTGCCAGCAGTTCGGTTTTGAGGGAGGGCCTTCAGGGTACGCAGTATTTT. Protein: CASSSVLREGLQGTQYF.

This clonotype occurred many times. The chain employs TRBV7-6 and TRBJ2-1; D perhaps matches TRBD1 (5 bases). The germline gives CDR1 SGHVS, CDR2 FNYEAQ. V lost 2 bases and J lost 8, with 16 bases in between. The CDR3 has 15 residues. The CDR3 is CASSLRDRPADEQFF. The CDR3 DNA is TGTGCCAGCAGCTTACGAGACAGACCCGCCGATGAGCAGTTCTTC.

This clonotype occurred many times. This chain connects TRBV7-2 to TRBJ1-6; D is perhaps TRBD1 (5 bases). This CDR3 has 16 amino acids. From germline, CDR1 is SGHTA and CDR2 FQGNSA. Trimming removed 1 base from V and 10 bases from J, with 17 bases in between. The CDR3 DNA reads as TGTGCCAGCAGCTTAGAAGTTTTGGGGGTGGGGTCACCCCTCCACTTT. It encodes CASSLEVLGVGSPLHF. Full variable domain (rest looked up from reference TRBV7-2 and TRBJ1-6): GAGVSQSPSNKVTEKGKDVELRCDPISGHTALYWYRQSLGQGLEFLIYFQGNSAPDKSGLPSDRFSAERTGGSVSTLTIQRTQQEDSAVYLCASSLEVLGVGSPLHFGNGTRLTVT.